Following are 7 T cell receptor beta chains from one sample sequenced in a study of OX40 agonist ivuxolimab in advanced cancers. Library preparation used the immunoSEQ multiplex PCR assay. In its TCRdb copy, this immuneACCESS table keeps in-frame sequences only and misses some clones. Where compared with another copy, unresolved V genes explain less than half of these, and the others have no known cause. The sample yields around 26,000 clones; 80% to 85% were counted once. About 25% of the sample belongs to the ten largest clones. Specimen: CD4+ or CD8+ T cells sorted from blood, collected in a trial of the OX40 agonist ivuxolimab. Source of these receptors: an adult with an advanced solid tumor such as melanoma, head and neck, liver or kidney cancer.

The J gene is TRBJ2-2, the V gene TRBV28, with 8 bases lining up with TRBD1. Germline trimming cut 2 bases from V and 7 bases from J; bases unmatched to any gene: 6. Germline V CDR1 and CDR2: MDHEN, SYDVKM. The CDR3 is 15 residues long. CDR3 in DNA: TGTGCCAGCAGTTTACGGCAGGGGGCGAACGGGGAGCTGTTTTTT. It translates to CASSLRQGANGELFF. The full variable domain, rest sourced from reference TRBV28 and TRBJ2-2, is DVKVTQSSRYLVKRTGEKVFLECVQDMDHENMFWYRQDPGLGLRLIYFSYDVKMKEKGDIPEGYSVSREKKERFSLILESASTNQTSMYLCASSLRQGANGELFFGEGSRLTVL.

J is TRBJ1-2 and V is TRBV5-4; weak D call: TRBD1 (5 bases). Germline CDR1 SGHNT, CDR2 YYREEE (reference sequence). The CDR3 has 14 amino acids. Between the trimmed V and J ends, which lost 3 bases and 2 bases, there was a span of 11 bases. CDR3 DNA sequence: TGTGCCAGCAGCTATTGGGGCGCAAACTATGGCTACACCTTC. Encoded protein: CASSYWGANYGYTF.

This chain links TRBV9 with TRBJ1-1; D unclear. V shed 0 bases and J shed 8 bases, with 14 bases lying between them. This CDR3 comprises 14 residues. The V gene's germline CDR1 is SGDLS and CDR2 YYNGEE. CDR3 protein: CASSVATGPPEAFF. The CDR3 coding sequence is TGTGCCAGCAGCGTAGCTACTGGTCCTCCCGAAGCTTTCTTT.

This clone has a handful of counts. The CDR3 DNA reads TGTGCCAGCAGTTTACATAGCGGCGAGCAGTACTTC. Translated: CASSLHSGEQYF. The V call is TRBV27, the J call TRBJ2-7; possible D gene TRBD2, 6 bases. Germline lookup yields CDR1 MNHEY and CDR2 SMNVEV (reference sequence). This CDR3 spans 12 amino acids. V was pared by 2 bases and J by 6 bases, with 8 bases between.

The rearrangement links TRBV9 to TRBJ2-3, with D hard to call. Germline CDR1 SGDLS, CDR2 YYNGEE. The CDR3 consists of 13 residues. Trimming stripped 7 bases from V and 4 bases from J, with 13 bases between. The DNA for the CDR3 is TGTGCCAGCTCCTTCTCCGGCGCAGATACGCAGTATTTT. This translates into CASSFSGADTQYF.

This chain's CDR3 is CASSVDGAFNEQFF. As DNA, the CDR3 is TGTGCCAGCAGCGTGGACGGAGCTTTCAATGAGCAGTTCTTC. V usage is TRBV9 and J usage is TRBJ2-1; D remains unclear. Per germline, CDR1 SGDLS and CDR2 YYNGEE. Deletions cut 2 bases from V and 6 bases from J, with 12 bases between. There are 14 residues in the CDR3.

Concerning this clone itself: One junction end disagrees with the germline gene, perhaps due to a read error. This chain uses TRBV19 with TRBJ1-2, with a tentative D call TRBD1 (6 bases). Germline V gives CDR1 LNHDA, CDR2 SQIVND (reference sequence). The CDR3 covers 11 residues. CDR3 in DNA: TGTGCCAGTAGCCTGGCGGGGGGCTCCACCTTC. Its protein is CASSLAGGSTF.